These 28 T cell receptor beta chains were all obtained from the same sample, sequenced in a study of T cell responses to AZD1222 COVID-19 vaccine. TCRdb keeps only in-frame clones here, not all; method: immunoSEQ multiplex PCR. This table holds around 100,000 clones, around 94% found once. The sample was peripheral blood, taken on day 0 of AZD1222 vaccination. These receptors were obtained from an adult in good health.

The chain has TRBV5-4 and TRBJ1-1; D possibly corresponds to TRBD1 (5 bases). Germline CDR1 SGHNT, CDR2 YYREEE (reference sequence). The CDR3 length is 15 residues. V was shortened by 4 bases and J by 0 bases, with 13 bases between the two germline ends. The CDR3 DNA sequence: TGTGCCAGCAGCCCCCGACAGTTCATGAACACTGAAGCTTTCTTT. It is translated as CASSPRQFMNTEAFF.

This chain uses TRBV19 with TRBJ2-3, with a possible D match to TRBD1 (6 bases). The CDR3 consists of 18 residues. The germline CDR1 and CDR2 sequences are LNHDA and SQIVND (reference sequence). V lost 2 bases, J lost 5 bases, and 23 bases lay in between. CDR3 residues: CASSIWGEQGRGIDTQYF. CDR3 bases: TGTGCCAGTAGTATATGGGGCGAACAGGGTCGGGGAATAGATACGCAGTATTTT.

The chain is built from TRBV7-2 and TRBJ1-4; maybe TRBD1 (6 bases). V shed 4 bases and J shed 5 bases, with 11 bases lying between them. There are 14 residues in the CDR3. Germline V gene data show CDR1 as SGHTA and CDR2 as FQGNSA. CDR3 in amino acids: CASSWRGGNEKLFF. DNA for the CDR3: TGTGCCAGCAGCTGGAGAGGGGGGAATGAAAAACTGTTTTTT.

The V gene is TRBV7-9, the J gene TRBJ1-2; unclear D gene. Trimming stripped 1 base from V and 4 bases from J, with 10 bases between. Per germline, CDR1 SEHNR and CDR2 FQNEAQ (reference sequence). The CDR3 contains 14 residues. Here the CDR3 DNA reads TGTGCCAGCAGCTTAGTTTCAGGTGCCTATGGCTACACCTTC. Protein sequence: CASSLVSGAYGYTF.

This chain links TRBV4-3 with TRBJ1-1; D gene uncertain. CDR1 LGHNA and CDR2 YSLEER come from the germline V gene. The CDR3 extends over 16 amino acids. V lost 0 bases to trimming and J lost 1 base, with 12 bases between them. CDR3 loop: CASSQDSHFGNTEAFF. CDR3 nucleotide sequence: TGCGCCAGCAGCCAAGACTCCCATTTCGGGAACACTGAAGCTTTCTTT.

This rearrangement joins TRBV12-3 or TRBV12-4 to TRBJ1-6; a weak D match, TRBD1 (5 bases). The length of the CDR3 is 13 residues. Trimming pared 4 bases from V and 10 bases from J, leaving 11 bases between. The CDR3 nucleotides read TGTGCCAGCAGTTGGGCCACAGGATCACCCCTCCACTTT. Its translation: CASSWATGSPLHF.

The chain links TRBV2 to TRBJ2-3; 7 positions agree with TRBD2. The germline CDR1 and CDR2 sequences are SNHLY and FYNNEI. Trimming cost V 9 bases and J 2 bases; bases outside gene matches: 8. The CDR3 totals 14 residues. CDR3 sequence reads: CASHGRDFTDTQYF. The CDR3 nucleotides are TGTGCCAGTCATGGGAGGGACTTCACAGATACGCAGTATTTT.

This sequence joins TRBV29-1 and TRBJ1-2; the match to TRBD1 covers 9 bases. Trimming took 7 bases from V and 4 from J; bases not matched to a gene: 7. Germline V gene lookup returns CDR1 SQVTM and CDR2 ANQGSEA. This CDR3 is 13 amino acids long. This CDR3 reads CSARTGERYGYTF. The CDR3, as DNA: TGCAGCGCCCGGACAGGGGAGCGCTATGGCTACACCTTC. Filled out from reference TRBV29-1 and TRBJ1-2, the complete variable domain reads SAVISQKPSRDICQRGTSLTIQCQVDSQVTMMFWYRQQPGQSLTLIATANQGSEATYESGFVIDKFPISRPNLTFSTLTVSNMSPEDSSIYLCSARTGERYGYTFGSGTRLTVV.

This clone was observed a single time. The chain joins TRBV5-1 to TRBJ1-1; D is unresolved. The germline V gene encodes CDR1 SGHRS and CDR2 YFSETQ. V was pared by 0 bases and J by 10 bases, with 10 bases between. This CDR3 is 12 amino acids long. DNA of the CDR3: TGCGCCAGCAGCTTGGATTGGTCTGCAGCTTTCTTT. Translating gives CASSLDWSAAFF.

The chain links TRBV7-9 to TRBJ2-3; 8 nucleotides line up with TRBD1. The CDR3 is made up of 16 amino acids. The germline CDR1 and CDR2 sequences are SEHNR and FQNEAQ (reference sequence). V dropped 1 base and J dropped 3; count of bases not matched to a gene: 6. The CDR3 loop is CASSLVLTGETDTQYF. CDR3 in DNA: TGTGCCAGCAGCTTAGTCTTGACAGGGGAGACAGATACGCAGTATTTT. Full variable domain (rest looked up from reference TRBV7-9 and TRBJ2-3): DTGVSQNPRHKITKRGQNVTFRCDPISEHNRLYWYRQTLGQGPEFLTYFQNEAQLEKSRLLSDRFSAERPKGSFSTLEIQRTEQGDSAMYLCASSLVLTGETDTQYFGPGTRLTVL.

V and J are TRBV9 and TRBJ1-1; D uncertain. Per germline, CDR1 SGDLS and CDR2 YYNGEE. This CDR3 has 16 residues. V lost 3 bases and J lost 1, with 16 bases in between. For the CDR3, the DNA is TGTGCCAGCAGCGCTCAAAACTTACTCAAGAACACTGAAGCTTTCTTT. Its translation is CASSAQNLLKNTEAFF.

The chain couples TRBV9 to TRBJ1-2, with 9 bases aligning to TRBD1. Trimming took 2 bases from V and 6 from J; bases not matched to a gene: 8. The CDR3 length is 15 residues. Per the germline V gene, CDR1 is SGDLS and CDR2 is YYNGEE. CDR3 sequence (DNA): TGTGCCAGCAGCGTGGGACAGGGAACCTTGAATGGCTACACCTTC. Protein product: CASSVGQGTLNGYTF.

This clone was recorded once. The rearrangement joins TRBV28 to TRBJ2-5; TRBD2 might be the D (6 bases). Germline V gene sequence: CDR1 MDHEN, CDR2 SYDVKM. The V end was cut by 8 bases, the J end by 2 bases, with 12 bases between. The CDR3 contains 13 residues. The CDR3 DNA reads TGTGCCAGCGCTGGGGGGATGCAAGAGACCCAGTACTTC. It yields the protein CASAGGMQETQYF. The variable domain in full, with the rest retrieved from reference TRBV28 and TRBJ2-5, is DVKVTQSSRYLVKRTGEKVFLECVQDMDHENMFWYRQDPGLGLRLIYFSYDVKMKEKGDIPEGYSVSREKKERFSLILESASTNQTSMYLCASAGGMQETQYFGPGTRLLVL.

This rearrangement joins TRBV3-1 (or the pseudogene TRBV3-2) to TRBJ1-2, with D unclear. The germline gives CDR1 LGHDT, CDR2 YNNKEL (reference sequence). The CDR3 contains 15 residues. The germline V and J ends were trimmed by 0 bases and 6 bases, with 14 bases remaining between them. CDR3 in amino acids: CASSQDRSTGDGYTF. DNA for the CDR3: TGTGCCAGCAGCCAAGATCGGTCTACCGGGGATGGCTACACCTTC.

The chain employs TRBV4-1 and TRBJ1-4; possible D gene TRBD1, 5 bases. CDR1 is MGHRA, CDR2 YSYEKL, per germline. The CDR3 is 16 amino acids. Deletions cut 4 bases from V and 7 bases from J, with 19 bases between. The CDR3 is CASSRDQGSFAEKLFF. The CDR3 bases are TGCGCCAGCAGCCGGGACCAGGGAAGTTTTGCTGAAAAACTGTTTTTT.

The chain uses TRBV9 and TRBJ1-3; D remains unclear. V lost 3 bases to trimming and J lost 1 base, with 11 bases between them. CDR3 length: 15 amino acids. Germline CDR1 SGDLS, CDR2 YYNGEE. The CDR3 protein is CASSESWGSGNTIYF. CDR3 DNA: TGTGCCAGCAGCGAAAGTTGGGGATCTGGAAACACCATATATTTT.

The CDR3 region is CSLGVGSYNEQFF. In DNA form, the CDR3 reads TGCAGTCTCGGGGTCGGATCCTACAATGAGCAGTTCTTC. The chain is built from TRBV29-1 and TRBJ2-1, with D tentatively TRBD2 (5 bases). This CDR3 spans 13 amino acids. Germline assignment: CDR1 SQVTM and CDR2 ANQGSEA.

The J gene is TRBJ1-1, the V gene TRBV6-4; possibly TRBD1 for D (5 bases). From germline, CDR1 is MRHNA and CDR2 SNTAGT. V was pared by 9 bases and J by 1 base, with 15 bases between. The CDR3 sequence is 14 residues long. The CDR3 is CARGGWSRNTEAFF. The DNA for the CDR3 is TGTGCCAGGGGGGGGTGGAGCAGGAACACTGAAGCTTTCTTT.

This chain uses TRBV29-1 with TRBJ2-6; no clear D. This CDR3 spans 14 amino acids. Looked up from germline, CDR1 is SQVTM and CDR2 is ANQGSEA. Trimming left V 4 bases short and J 7 bases short, with 14 bases between. The CDR3 region has the DNA TGCAGCGTTGCGGTGTTGAAGGGAGCCAACGTCCTGACTTTC. It translates to CSVAVLKGANVLTF.

The chain is built from TRBV15 and TRBJ2-2; 7 positions agree with TRBD1. Germline V gene data show CDR1 as LNHNV and CDR2 as YYDKDF (reference sequence). This CDR3 comprises 14 residues. Unmatched junction bases numbered 5, after V lost 9 bases and J lost 1 base. The CDR3 sequence: CATQDRMNTGELFF. The CDR3 nucleotides read TGTGCCACTCAGGACAGGATGAACACCGGGGAGCTGTTTTTT.

This CDR3 reads CASSQQETQYF. CDR3 nucleotides: TGTGCCAGCAGCCAGCAAGAGACCCAGTACTTC. V and J are TRBV7-9 and TRBJ2-5, with D unresolved. This CDR3 has 11 amino acids. V dropped 5 bases and J dropped 2 bases, with 3 bases sitting between them. The germline gives CDR1 SEHNR, CDR2 FQNEAQ (reference sequence).

The chain uses TRBV5-8 and TRBJ1-1; D uncertain. V was cut by 4 bases and J by 7 bases, with 8 bases left in between. Germline loops: CDR1 SGHTS, CDR2 YDEGEE. The CDR3 totals 11 residues. The DNA of the CDR3 is TGTGCCAGCAGCCTAGTGATTGAAGCTTTCTTT. This gives the protein CASSLVIEAFF.

The rearrangement joins TRBV7-3 to TRBJ2-1, with 7 positions matching TRBD2. The V gene's germline CDR1 is SGHTA and CDR2 FQGTGA. The junction had 2 bases not matched to a gene; V was cut back by 6 bases and J by 6 bases. CDR3 length: 12 amino acids. CDR3 loop: CASSSGGNEQFF. The CDR3 coding sequence is TGTGCCAGCAGTTCGGGGGGCAATGAGCAGTTCTTC.

The chain employs TRBV30 and TRBJ1-5, with D perhaps TRBD1 (6 bases). Germline V gene data show CDR1 as GTSNPN and CDR2 as SVGIG (reference sequence). The V end lost 3 bases, the J end lost 1 base, and 10 bases lay between the germline ends. The CDR3 spans 14 residues. The CDR3 region is CAWRKQGSNQPQHF. DNA of the CDR3: TGTGCCTGGAGGAAACAGGGAAGCAATCAGCCCCAGCATTTT. The full variable domain, completed using reference TRBV30 and TRBJ1-5, is SQTIHQWPATLVQPVGSPLSLECTVEGTSNPNLYWYRQAAGRGLQLLFYSVGIGQISSEVPQNLSASRPQDRQFILSSKKLLLSDSGFYLCAWRKQGSNQPQHFGDGTRLSIL.

V and J are TRBV18 and TRBJ1-2, with a weak D call TRBD1 (6 bases). Deletions cut 5 bases from V and 3 bases from J, with 16 bases between. The germline V gene encodes CDR1 KGHSH and CDR2 LQKENI. The CDR3 contains 15 residues. Here the CDR3 reads CASSTTGFGDYGYTF. CDR3 DNA sequence: TGTGCCAGCTCAACTACAGGGTTTGGGGACTATGGCTACACCTTC. The whole variable domain, filled in from reference TRBV18 and TRBJ1-2, reads NAGVMQNPRHLVRRRGQEARLRCSPMKGHSHVYWYRQLPEEGLKFMVYLQKENIIDESGMPKERFSAEFPKEGPSILRIQQVVRGDSAAYFCASSTTGFGDYGYTFGSGTRLTVV.

The chain recombines TRBV18 with TRBJ2-5; perhaps D is TRBD1 or TRBD2 (5 bases each). V lost 4 bases to trimming and J lost 4 bases, with 16 bases between them. Germline values: CDR1 KGHSH, CDR2 LQKENI. This CDR3 has 15 residues. CDR3 DNA sequence: TGTGCCAGCTCACACGGGACGGTTGGGCGAGAGACCCAGTACTTC. This translates into CASSHGTVGRETQYF.

The chain combines TRBV9 with TRBJ1-2; D remains unclear. Trimming removed 4 bases from V and 4 bases from J, with 8 bases in between. Per germline, CDR1 SGDLS and CDR2 YYNGEE. This CDR3 spans 12 amino acids. For the CDR3, the DNA is TGTGCCAGCAGCCCAGCGAGCTATGGCTACACCTTC. It translates to CASSPASYGYTF.

CDR3 DNA sequence: TGTGCCAGCAACCAGCGGGGGGGATACGAGCAGTACTTC. Translated, it gives CASNQRGGYEQYF. The gene calls are TRBV6-5 and TRBJ2-7, with TRBD2 matching 10 bases. CDR1 is MNHEY and CDR2 is SVGAGI in the germline V gene. V gave up 7 bases and J gave up 4 bases; unmatched junction bases: 4. The CDR3 loop spans 13 amino acids.